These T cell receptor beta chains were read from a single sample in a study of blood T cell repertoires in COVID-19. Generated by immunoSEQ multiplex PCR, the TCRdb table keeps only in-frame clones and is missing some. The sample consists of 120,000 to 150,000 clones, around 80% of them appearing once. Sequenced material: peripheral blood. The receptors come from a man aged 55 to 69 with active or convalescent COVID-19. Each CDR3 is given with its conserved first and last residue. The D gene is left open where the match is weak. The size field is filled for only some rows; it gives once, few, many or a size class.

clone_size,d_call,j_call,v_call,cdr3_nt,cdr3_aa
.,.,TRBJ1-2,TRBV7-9,TGTGCCAGCAGCTTAGAGTCAGGGCGTGGGTACTATGGCTACACCTTC,CASSLESGRGYYGYTF
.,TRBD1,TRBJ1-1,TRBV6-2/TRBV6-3,TGTGCCAGCAGTCCCGGGACAGGGAGAAAGTCGATCACTGAAGCTTTCTTT,CASSPGTGRKSITEAFF
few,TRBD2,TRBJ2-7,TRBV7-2,TGTGCCAGCAGCCCGGGGAGGGCCTACGAGCAGTACTTC,CASSPGRAYEQYF
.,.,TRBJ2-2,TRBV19,TGTGCCAGTAGTATCGGACTCCTGTTAAGCGGGGAGCTGTTTTTT,CASSIGLLLSGELFF
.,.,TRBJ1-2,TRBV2,TGTGCCAGCACAGGGGCCAGCGGCTACACCTTC,CASTGASGYTF
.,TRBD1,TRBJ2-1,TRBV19,TGTGCCAGTAGTGGCTCCCGGGACAGGGTCAACAATGAGCAGTTCTTC,CASSGSRDRVNNEQFF
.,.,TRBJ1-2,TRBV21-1,TGTGCCAGCAGCAAACCGATGGACTTCTATGGCTACACCTTC,CASSKPMDFYGYTF
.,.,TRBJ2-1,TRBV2,TGTGCCAGCAGTGAAGCCCTGAATGAGCAGTTCTTC,CASSEALNEQFF
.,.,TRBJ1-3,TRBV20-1,TGCAGTGCTAGTCCACAGGGTCGCTCTGGAAACACCATATATTTT,CSASPQGRSGNTIYF
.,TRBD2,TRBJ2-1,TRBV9,TGTGCCAGCAGTCCGGGACTAGGTTACAATGAGCAGTTCTTC,CASSPGLGYNEQFF